This T cell receptor beta chain was sequenced in a study of blood T cell repertoires in COVID-19. Overall study: Spain, Italy and the United States supplied samples that represented acute and convalescent COVID-19. The analysed material was cDNA or gDNA that came from T cells, B-cell-depleted T cells, or PBMCs.

In the source study's methods: Estimates of nucleated cell counts were drawn from the amplification of reference gene primers. Assay used: immunoSEQ multiplex PCR; TCRdb lists only in-frame clones, some missing. That table furnishes V, J and clone size, whereas the DNA furnished D and trimming. The sample comprises over 150,000 clones, nearly 90% of which are singletons, and 15% to 20% rests with the top ten. In germline, CDR1 is MNHEY, CDR2 SVGAGI. The CDR3 consists of 15 residues. V was pared by 6 bases and J by 7 bases, with 12 bases of the junction left unmatched. Sequencing used peripheral blood. This receptor was taken from a man over 45 with COVID-19, enrolled during active disease. This chain joins TRBV6-5 and TRBJ2-1, with TRBD2 matching 7 bases. CDR3 nucleotides: TGTGCCAGCAGATTCGGCGGGAGTTTTCCAAATGAGCAGTTCTTC. This translates into CASRFGGSFPNEQFF.